Presented here are 23 T cell receptor beta chains from one specimen sequenced in a study of blood T cell repertoires in COVID-19. Clones were sequenced by immunoSEQ multiplex PCR, and TCRdb holds only the in-frame ones, with some missing. The sample contains roughly 190,000 clones, 84% of which appear only once. The sequenced material came from peripheral blood. These receptor sequences come from a woman aged 70 to 79 with active or convalescent COVID-19.

This clone was seen a handful of times. The rearrangement uses TRBV28 and TRBJ1-1, with D unresolved. Germline V CDR1 and CDR2: MDHEN, SYDVKM. V gave up 6 bases and J gave up 2 bases, with 7 bases separating them. This CDR3 has 12 residues. DNA of the CDR3: TGTGCCAGCAGACTTACCAACACTGAAGCTTTCTTT. The encoded protein is CASRLTNTEAFF.

The CDR3 loop reads CASSGTRGGNEQFF. The CDR3 coding sequence is TGTGCCAGCAGTGGGACTAGGGGAGGGAATGAGCAGTTCTTC. The chain carries TRBV2 and TRBJ2-1, with 7 nucleotides matching TRBD2. The junction had 7 bases not matched to a gene; V was cut back by 4 bases and J by 7 bases. This CDR3 spans 14 amino acids. Germline V gives CDR1 SNHLY, CDR2 FYNNEI.

The CDR3 is CSGGGGSSETQYF. CDR3 bases: TGCAGCGGAGGGGGCGGGTCTTCAGAGACCCAGTACTTC. The V call is TRBV29-1, the J call TRBJ2-5; TRBD1 matches 7 bases. CDR3 length: 13 residues. Germline values: CDR1 SQVTM, CDR2 ANQGSEA. The J segment lost 4 bases and the V segment lost 7 bases, leaving 9 bases of the junction unmatched.

This clone was recorded once. This chain uses TRBV20-1 with TRBJ2-7, with a tentative D call TRBD1 (6 bases). Trimming cost V 2 bases and J 6 bases, with 8 bases left between them. CDR1 DFQATT and CDR2 SNEGSKA come from the germline V gene (reference sequence). The CDR3 length is 11 residues. CDR3 loop: CSARQGIEQYF. CDR3 in DNA: TGCAGTGCTAGACAGGGGATCGAGCAGTACTTC.

V is TRBV6-1 and J is TRBJ1-2, with D possibly matching TRBD1 (5 bases). There are 15 residues in the CDR3. Germline lookup yields CDR1 MNHNS and CDR2 SASEGT. V was shortened by 3 bases and J by 0 bases, with 11 bases between the two germline ends. Here the CDR3 reads CASSDRGEANYGYTF. For the CDR3, the DNA is TGTGCCAGCAGTGACCGAGGGGAGGCTAACTATGGCTACACCTTC.

This chain connects TRBV6-5 to TRBJ2-7; tentatively, D is TRBD2 (5 bases). In germline, CDR1 is MNHEY, CDR2 SVGAGI. The CDR3 has 14 residues. Trimming took 6 bases from V and 3 from J, leaving 15 bases between them. The CDR3 sequence: CASRLGPSNYEQYF. The DNA for the CDR3 is TGTGCCAGCAGACTAGGCCCCTCTAACTACGAGCAGTACTTC.

This CDR3 reads CASSQQGLRGYTF. CDR3 DNA sequence: TGTGCCAGCTCACAACAGGGGTTGAGGGGCTACACCTTC. J is TRBJ1-2 and V is TRBV18, with 7 bases aligning to TRBD1. After removal of 4 bases from V and 8 bases from J, the junction contained 7 bases not matched to a gene. CDR1 and CDR2 (germline): KGHSH, LQKENI. The CDR3 is made up of 13 amino acids.

The V gene is TRBV20-1, the J gene TRBJ2-1; 9 bases are a match to TRBD2. Unmatched junction bases numbered 13, after V lost 3 bases and J lost 10 bases. From germline, CDR1 is DFQATT and CDR2 SNEGSKA (reference sequence). The CDR3 is made up of 15 amino acids. The CDR3 protein is CSASHPGGRAYEQFF. In DNA form, the CDR3 reads TGCAGTGCTAGTCACCCTGGCGGGAGGGCCTACGAGCAGTTCTTC.

The CDR3 here is CATSDPGQGHEQYF. CDR3 coding DNA: TGTGCCACCAGTGACCCGGGACAGGGCCACGAGCAGTACTTC. The V gene is TRBV24-1, the J gene TRBJ2-7, with TRBD1 matching over 9 bases. V lost 4 bases and J lost 5; bases outside the gene matches: 5. There are 14 residues in the CDR3. From germline, CDR1 is KGHDR and CDR2 SFDVKD.

V and J are TRBV19 and TRBJ2-3, with D perhaps TRBD1 (6 bases). CDR1 and CDR2 from the germline V gene are LNHDA and SQIVND (reference sequence). The CDR3 has 15 residues. Trimming removed 7 bases at V and 2 bases at J, with 16 bases between. The chain's CDR3 is CASNARRGSTDTQYF. The CDR3 bases are TGTGCCAGTAATGCTCGCAGGGGATCCACAGATACGCAGTATTTT.

The chain has TRBV7-2 and TRBJ2-3; perhaps TRBD2 as D (6 bases). The CDR3 totals 16 residues. V lost 2 bases to trimming and J lost 3 bases, with 15 bases between them. In germline, CDR1 is SGHTA, CDR2 FQGNSA. The CDR3 here is CASSLFPPGVTDTQYF. DNA for the CDR3: TGTGCCAGCAGCTTATTCCCGCCGGGGGTGACAGATACGCAGTATTTT. The full variable domain, in which reference TRBV7-2 and TRBJ2-3 provide the parts outside the CDR3, is GAGVSQSPSNKVTEKGKDVELRCDPISGHTALYWYRQSLGQGLEFLIYFQGNSAPDKSGLPSDRFSAERTGGSVSTLTIQRTQQEDSAVYLCASSLFPPGVTDTQYFGPGTRLTVL.

The rearrangement links TRBV5-1 to TRBJ2-7, with 10 bases identical to TRBD1. The germline V gene has CDR1 SGHRS and CDR2 YFSETQ. After removal of 0 bases from V and 7 bases from J, the junction contained 4 bases not matched to a gene. The CDR3 is 14 residues long. The CDR3 DNA is TGCGCCAGCAGCTTGGCCCGGGACAGGGGAGAGCAGTACTTC. It specifies CASSLARDRGEQYF.

The chain carries TRBV10-3 and TRBJ2-7; possible D gene TRBD2, 6 bases. CDR1 and CDR2 from the germline V gene are ENHRY and SYGVKD. The CDR3 is made up of 13 amino acids. V was cut by 4 bases and J by 5 bases, with 12 bases left in between. The CDR3 spells CAISGLGGDEQYF. CDR3 nucleotides: TGTGCCATCAGTGGCCTTGGAGGGGACGAGCAGTACTTC.

The V call is TRBV4-1, the J call TRBJ2-1; 13 positions match TRBD2. The germline V gene encodes CDR1 MGHRA and CDR2 YSYEKL. The junction had 5 bases not matched to a gene; V was cut back by 4 bases and J by 2 bases. The CDR3 is made up of 17 amino acids. The CDR3 loop is CASSRTSGRLAYNEQFF. The CDR3 region has the DNA TGCGCCAGCAGCCGGACTAGCGGGAGACTTGCCTACAATGAGCAGTTCTTC.

The gene calls are TRBV19 and TRBJ2-7; D not resolved. Germline loops: CDR1 LNHDA, CDR2 SQIVND (reference sequence). This CDR3 contains 12 residues. Trimming pared 3 bases from V and 2 bases from J, leaving 5 bases between. The CDR3 DNA reads TGTGCCAGTAGTATCGGAGCCTACGAGCAGTACTTC. This translates into CASSIGAYEQYF.

The chain's CDR3 is CASSTGQGIQETQYF. CDR3 bases: TGTGCCAGCAGCACTGGACAGGGGATCCAAGAGACCCAGTACTTC. The V and J genes are TRBV7-9 and TRBJ2-5, with 9 bases identical to TRBD1. The CDR3 loop spans 15 amino acids. With V trimmed by 5 bases and J by 1 base, 5 bases remained unmatched. In germline, CDR1 is SEHNR, CDR2 FQNEAQ (reference sequence).

This clone came up a few times. The chain employs TRBV24-1 and TRBJ2-3, with D uncertain. The CDR3 has 13 residues. CDR1 and CDR2 from the germline V gene are KGHDR and SFDVKD. V dropped 2 bases and J dropped 2 bases, with 4 bases sitting between them. The CDR3 sequence is CATSDSYTDTQYF. DNA of the CDR3: TGTGCCACCAGTGATTCTTACACAGATACGCAGTATTTT.

CDR3 protein: CASSRSPSSYTF. The CDR3 region has the DNA TGTGCCAGTAGTAGGTCACCTAGTAGCTACACCTTC. The V and J genes are TRBV19 and TRBJ1-2; D is uncertain. Trimming shortened V by 4 bases and J by 9 bases, and 12 bases separated the two germline ends. CDR3 length: 12 residues. CDR1 is LNHDA, CDR2 SQIVND, per germline (reference sequence).

The genes are TRBV7-2 and TRBJ1-5, with a tentative D call TRBD1 (6 bases). V gave up 2 bases and J gave up 3 bases, with 8 bases separating them. The CDR3 totals 14 residues. In germline, CDR1 is SGHTA, CDR2 FQGNSA. The CDR3 here is CASSLRGHNQPQHF. For the CDR3, the DNA is TGTGCCAGCAGCTTAAGGGGACACAATCAGCCCCAGCATTTT.

This rearrangement joins TRBV6-5 to TRBJ1-1; D is ambiguous. The germline V gene has CDR1 MNHEY and CDR2 SVGAGI. CDR3 length: 13 amino acids. V was trimmed by 4 bases and J by 6 bases, leaving 12 bases between them. CDR3 in amino acids: CASSSHSGAEAFF. The CDR3 DNA follows: TGTGCCAGCAGTTCCCATTCCGGGGCTGAAGCTTTCTTT.

This clone appeared a single time. The J gene is TRBJ1-1, the V gene TRBV2; possibly TRBD1 for D (5 bases). This CDR3 contains 13 residues. V lost 8 bases to trimming and J lost 4 bases, with 14 bases between them. Germline loops: CDR1 SNHLY, CDR2 FYNNEI. CDR3 nucleotide sequence: TGTGCCAGCCTGGGACCGCGGGGCACTGAAGCTTTCTTT. Protein sequence: CASLGPRGTEAFF.

The rearrangement joins TRBV7-3 to TRBJ1-1; 7 nucleotides match TRBD1. Germline V lookup: CDR1 SGHTA, CDR2 FQGTGA. There are 13 residues in the CDR3. The V and J ends lost 5 bases and 8 bases, in that order; junction bases with no gene match: 8. As DNA, the CDR3 is TGTGCCAGCAGCAAAGGACAGGCGCAAGAAGCTTTCTTT. Its protein is CASSKGQAQEAFF.

The chain has TRBV10-1 and TRBJ1-5; weak D call: TRBD1 (5 bases). V shed 4 bases and J shed 6 bases, with 10 bases lying between them. The CDR3 length is 13 residues. CDR1 is WNHNN, CDR2 SYGVQD, per germline (reference sequence). For the CDR3, the DNA is TGCGCCAGCAGTGGCGGGGGGTCTCAGCCCCAGCATTTT. Its translation is CASSGGGSQPQHF.